This T cell receptor (beta chain) was recorded in a study of cytomegalovirus exposure and HLA in healthy donors (TCRdb year 2017). For the wider study: In an earlier analysis of some 610 of the donors, 276 Gb of sequence data and 90 million to 120 million unique TCR beta sequences from about 179 million T cells were reported. An early release that covered several hundred HLA-typed donors contained around 300 gigabases of sequencing data and about 93 million unique TCR sequences. The genetic ancestry cluster associated with self-reported Caucasian donors included about 84% of the 350 to 500 genotyped donors. The study was designed to test whether signatures of past pathogen exposure could be identified by cataloging public T cell receptors. Using immunosequencing, the study profiled T cell repertoires from approximately 700 subjects and related those repertoires to cytomegalovirus serostatus. In addition to the first cohort of approximately 650 subjects, a separate validation cohort of approximately 110 different subjects was used. High-throughput TCR immunosequencing, statistical association of individual TCRs with disease status, and machine learning were combined to predict cytomegalovirus infection status. To study patterns of TCR occurrence, a later analysis re-analyzed previously published TCR beta repertoires from 550 to 800 donors and added high-resolution HLA genotyping. Rather than drawing on any new phenotypic data, the later analysis identified candidate immune exposures from TCR beta sequences and the way those sequences occurred across donors. To decide whether each TCR beta V gene segment behaved as functional or pseudogenic, an earlier analysis of some 600 of the donors relied on high-throughput TCR beta sequencing. Donor age, sex, ethnicity and CMV serostatus were compiled alongside the repertoire data. In a later genetic analysis, genome-wide SNP genotypes for about 65% of the roughly 700 donors were used, and that subset was treated as a discovery cohort. All discovery cohort repertoires had been generated on a single sequencing platform. HLA typing covered class I and class II loci at four-digit resolution. The number of donors typed differed by locus, with roughly 620-630 for A, B, C, DRB1 and DQB1, over 500 for DQA1, approximately 580 for DPA1, and 472 for DPB1. Roughly five DR-DQ haplotypes were handled as single units for association and clustering, since linkage in the cohort was strong. Across approximately 400 genotyped donors of the cohort, an average of about 200,000 unique TCR beta nucleotide sequences per donor were sequenced, and about a sixth of those sequences were non-productive. Study-level results and caveats: Because counts were too low, more than 15 rarely observed V segments, including chromosome 9 orphons, were excluded from the earlier analysis of 587 of the donors. Some IMGT-functional V segments, including TRBV6-2 and TRBV6-3, could not be distinguished by the 87-base-pair reads and were therefore excluded. Only TCR beta chains were sequenced in this cohort, and the absence of alpha or paired-chain data limited detectable features. A few of the identified cytomegalovirus-associated TCR beta chains were confirmed in vitro to be specific for cytomegalovirus antigens. The sequencing pipeline was judged likely to have produced a cluster of highly shared sequence variants as a technical artifact. HLA typing was unavailable for some donors at each locus, so association tests used only the typed subset. For the cohort, immune exposure information was limited to CMV serostatus. The study listed 164 TCR beta chains as associated with cytomegalovirus. Specific HLA alleles were associated with more than 15,000 TCR beta sequences at a false discovery rate of 0.05 in a later analysis. A later analysis found that most CMV-associated TCR beta chains appeared HLA-restricted, with HLA associations seemingly driven largely by CMV exposure. In a later genetic analysis, a missense DCLRE1C variant was associated with V-gene and J-gene trimming of TCR beta chains, and the association was replicated in an independent cohort. Roughly uniform sequencing depth across donors was assumed in presence/absence analyses, although this assumption may not hold. In a later analysis, several top co-occurrence clusters were reported to appear linked to parvovirus B19, influenza, CMV and Epstein-Barr virus. In both the original and validation cohorts, the classifier was reported to diagnose cytomegalovirus status with high specificity and sensitivity. A further reported finding was that TCR beta sequences accurately predicted the HLA-A and HLA-B alleles for most subjects in the first cohort. Correlated functional status among segregating V segments might reflect linkage disequilibrium, but an unknown experimental factor could not be ruled out. A later analysis found that TCR association rates varied across HLA loci, with DRB1 alleles showing the most associated TCRs and HLA-C alleles the fewest. According to the authors, the approach could potentially be generalized to other disease states and immunological phenotypes. Most TCR sequences were observed very rarely across donors, whereas some public TCRs were present in many individuals. Strong co-occurrence of HLA alleles, especially DR and DQ, made assigning TCR associations to individual alleles difficult. Compared with the roughly 670-donor mean, donors in an Asian-associated ancestry cluster had fewer N-insertions in productive TCRs, according to a later genetic analysis. An earlier analysis of approximately 530 of the donors showed that most TCR beta V segments appeared in productive rearrangements either about 87% or about 30% of the time, which broadly matched IMGT annotations. A later analysis found that HLA-associated TCR beta chains were more clonally expanded and had lower generation probabilities than equally common non-associated chains.

The CDR3, cysteine through phenylalanine, is 13 amino acids long. Only the CDR3 DNA stays, 39 bases, in frame from base 1. The trim is 0 bases for V and 11 bases for J, with a gap of 14 bases between the germline ends. The germline V gene provides CDR1 SGDLS and CDR2 YYNGEE. Libraries were constructed by the immunoSEQ multiplex PCR assay. A mixture of 60 forward primers for TCR Vbeta segments and 13 reverse primers for TCR Jbeta segments was used in the multiplex PCR. The CDR3 region of rearranged TCR beta genes was amplified from genomic DNA with a multiplex PCR assay. On the Illumina HiSeq System, the amplified TCR beta libraries were sequenced as 87-base-pair reads. As for the original processing: A later analysis counted approximately 74 million unique TCR beta chains across the 640 or so repertoires, and roughly 11 million of these chains were shared by at least two donors. A nearest-neighbor algorithm error-corrected the raw reads and collapsed the reads into unique sequences, merging closely related sequences to remove PCR and sequencing errors. Alignment of CDR3 sequences to IMGT reference sequences was used to assign V, D and J gene segments. For a sequence to be retained, a match of at least six nucleotides to both a V gene segment and a J gene segment was required. A rearrangement counted as productive if the CDR3 had no stop codons and remained in frame with V and J, and every other rearrangement counted as non-productive. CDR3 was defined according to IMGT convention as the region running from the second conserved V-encoded cysteine to the conserved J-encoded phenylalanine. The earlier analysis of 500 to 600 of the donors excluded sequences that lacked an unambiguous match to a single V gene segment. In an earlier analysis of 500 to 750 of the donors, V segments were called functional above 56.7% productive rearrangements and were called segregating when the between-donor standard deviation exceeded 5%. A statistical classification framework was developed to diagnose cytomegalovirus status using the catalog of TCR beta chain sequences. In a later analysis, TCR nucleotide sequences were compared against IMGT/GENE-DB human TR gene sequences so that V and J genes could be assigned. Using the TCRdist pipeline, a later analysis assigned CDR3 sequences along with most-parsimonious VDJ recombination scenarios. In a later analysis, each TCR beta chain was defined by its CDR3 amino acid sequence together with its V-gene family, and reads without a unique V-gene family were excluded. As a way to deal with suspected cross-contamination and a sequencing artifact, a later analysis dropped roughly 600 nucleotide sequences that were highly shared and had low generation probability. A later analysis calculated a clonal expansion index for each public chain from normalized within-repertoire ranks of inferred template counts. Generation probabilities in a later analysis came from a VDJ recombination model fitted to out-of-frame rearrangements, and those results were checked against IGoR. Hypergeometric tests were used in a later analysis to score TCR-TCR, TCR-HLA and TCR-CMV co-occurrence, with a repertoire-size bias correction applied to the TCR pairs. In a later analysis, false discovery rates were estimated by permuting HLA or CMV assignments 20 times. In a later analysis, co-occurring TCRs were grouped using DBSCAN, and TCRdist sequence similarity was added for clustering within HLA-allele-positive subsets. Co-occurrence clustering excluded repertoires with fewer than 30,000 or more than 120,000 public chains, plus five with anomalous nucleotide sharing. This is the immuneACCESS table as TCRdb keeps it, with only in-frame sequences that have V and J called. A part of the clones is gone; compared with another copy, unresolved V genes explain less than half, and the rest is unexplained. The D gene and trimming were derived from the DNA, and the V and J assignments and clone size from that table. This sample has 90,000 to 150,000 clones in its table, and 55% to 65% of those were observed once. The ten largest account for 9% to 10% of the sample.

Of note for this clone: Its antigen is not yet known. The input lacks base qualities; no much larger clone sits a single base away.

The cohort consisted of 650 to 850 healthy bone marrow donors. All cohort members were sampled while nominally healthy, although unrecorded immune exposures were likely present. The donor was CMV seropositive and belonged to the group of more than 250 seropositive cohort members. Each donor provided a peripheral blood sample, and peripheral blood mononuclear cells were used for TCR beta sequencing. Genomic DNA was extracted from the blood cell samples with the Qiagen DNeasy Blood Extraction Kit. The clonotype comes from a man aged 40-49 years in good health and CMV-seropositive. This chain joins TRBV9 to TRBJ2-5, with a weak D call of TRBD1 (6 bases match). The sequenced sample consisted of PBMCs. The nucleotide sequence is given as TGTGCCAGCAGCGTAGTAGGTGGCGACAGGCAGTACTTC. This sequence encodes CASSVVGGDRQYF.